A single sample is the source of the 26 T cell receptor beta chains below, sequenced in a study of PD-L1 blockade in urothelial cancer. Only in-frame clones appear in the TCRdb table, and some are missing; sequencing was by immunoSEQ multiplex PCR. The repertoire holds about 82,000 clones, with approximately 86% as singletons. The specimen comprised PBMCs, sampled around atezolizumab (anti-PD-L1) treatment. The receptors were sampled from a woman between 65 and 79 years old with urothelial cancer.

The gene calls are TRBV5-1 and TRBJ2-3, with 9 bases identical to TRBD1. The CDR3 is made up of 18 amino acids. Germline V gene data show CDR1 as SGHRS and CDR2 as YFSETQ. The trim removed 4 bases at V and 2 bases at J, leaving 14 bases unmatched. The CDR3 DNA reads as TGCGCCAGCAGCCCTGGGGCCTCGGACAGGGGAGACACAGATACGCAGTATTTT. Its protein product is CASSPGASDRGDTDTQYF.

The chain is built from TRBV7-9 and TRBJ2-1, with TRBD2 identical over 11 bases. Per the germline V gene, CDR1 is SEHNR and CDR2 is FQNEAQ (reference sequence). The J segment lost 0 bases and the V segment lost 5 bases, leaving 3 bases of the junction unmatched. The CDR3 is made up of 16 amino acids. CDR3 in DNA: TGTGCCAGCAGCAAACTAGCGGGGGACTCCTACAATGAGCAGTTCTTC. It specifies CASSKLAGDSYNEQFF.

The V call is TRBV6-1, the J call TRBJ1-1; weak D call: TRBD1 (6 bases). V was trimmed by 8 bases and J by 0 bases, leaving 13 bases between them. Per germline, CDR1 MNHNS and CDR2 SASEGT. The length of the CDR3 is 14 residues. This CDR3 is CASLRQVMNTEAFF. CDR3 bases: TGTGCCAGCTTGCGACAGGTTATGAACACTGAAGCTTTCTTT.

This chain connects TRBV5-4 to TRBJ1-1, with 7 positions matching TRBD1. Germline values: CDR1 SGHNT, CDR2 YYREEE (reference sequence). V lost 4 bases to trimming and J lost 11 bases; unmatched junction nucleotides: 14. The CDR3 sequence is 14 residues long. The CDR3 bases are TGTGCCAGCAGCCGTGGACAGGAGGCCAGGCGGGCTTTCTTT. This encodes CASSRGQEARRAFF. The whole variable domain, filled in from reference TRBV5-4 and TRBJ1-1, reads ETGVTQSPTHLIKTRGQQVTLRCSSQSGHNTVSWYQQALGQGPQFIFQYYREEENGRGNFPPRFSGLQFPNYSSELNVNALELDDSALYLCASSRGQEARRAFFGQGTRLTVV.

The chain carries TRBV28 and TRBJ2-3; 9 nucleotides line up with TRBD1. Germline V lookup: CDR1 MDHEN, CDR2 SYDVKM. V lost 4 bases to trimming and J lost 8 bases; unmatched junction nucleotides: 7. This CDR3 has 14 amino acids. CDR3 nucleotide sequence: TGTGCCAGCAGTTCCGGGACAGGGATTCTTACGCAGTATTTT. As protein: CASSSGTGILTQYF.

This clone was picked up one time. The CDR3 protein is CASSLVRGNYGYTF. The CDR3 DNA reads as TGTGCCAGCAGCTTAGTACGGGGTAACTATGGCTACACCTTC. This chain uses TRBV7-2 with TRBJ1-2; no firm D call. V was cut by 1 base and J by 1 base, with 7 bases left in between. The CDR3 covers 14 residues. Germline values: CDR1 SGHTA, CDR2 FQGNSA.

The V call is TRBV6-5, the J call TRBJ1-1, with D perhaps TRBD1 (5 bases). V was clipped by 0 bases and J by 3 bases, with 8 bases between them. Germline CDR1 and CDR2: MNHEY and SVGAGI. The CDR3 loop spans 14 amino acids. As DNA, the CDR3 is TGTGCCAGCAGTTACTCGACGGGGGACACTGAAGCTTTCTTT. Its translation is CASSYSTGDTEAFF.

This clone was picked up a small number of times. The V gene is TRBV11-2, the J gene TRBJ2-1; perhaps TRBD1 as D (6 bases). Germline V gene lookup returns CDR1 SGHAT and CDR2 FQNNGV. This CDR3 is 13 amino acids long. The ends were cut back, 5 bases at V and 9 bases at J, with 14 bases in the middle. The CDR3: CASSEGVVAEQFF. In DNA, the CDR3 is TGTGCCAGCAGCGAGGGGGTAGTTGCTGAGCAGTTCTTC.

V and J are TRBV5-1 and TRBJ2-7; a possible D gene is TRBD1 (6 bases). Germline CDR1 and CDR2: SGHRS and YFSETQ. V was cut by 0 bases and J by 4 bases, with 14 bases left in between. The length of the CDR3 is 15 residues. The CDR3 sequence: CASSLAPTGLYEQYF. In DNA, the CDR3 is TGCGCCAGCAGCTTGGCCCCGACAGGCCTATACGAGCAGTACTTC. Using reference TRBV5-1 and TRBJ2-7 for the parts outside the CDR3, the full variable domain is KAGVTQTPRYLIKTRGQQVTLSCSPISGHRSVSWYQQTPGQGLQFLFEYFSETQRNKGNFPGRFSGRQFSNSRSEMNVSTLELGDSALYLCASSLAPTGLYEQYFGPGTRLTVT.

The chain employs TRBV21-1 and TRBJ2-7; the table assigns TRBD2, which was not confirmed against the DNA. TRBV21-1 is flagged as a pseudogene. There are 19 residues in the CDR3. The CDR3 DNA follows: TGTGCCAGCAGCCCAACAAGACGACCCGGACTAGCGCTATCCTACGAGCAGTACTTC. It translates to CASSPTRRPGLALSYEQYF.

This chain connects TRBV11-3 to TRBJ2-5; D unclear. The CDR3 loop spans 14 amino acids. Germline CDR1 is SGHNT and CDR2 is YENEEA. Trimming shortened V by 1 base and J by 0 bases, and 6 bases separated the two germline ends. CDR3 region: CASSLGTDQETQYF. The CDR3 coding sequence is TGTGCCAGCAGCTTAGGTACAGACCAAGAGACCCAGTACTTC.

The J gene is TRBJ2-7, the V gene TRBV5-5; 7 positions agree with TRBD1. Unmatched junction bases numbered 16, after V lost 0 bases and J lost 4 bases. This CDR3 contains 18 residues. Germline-derived CDR1 and CDR2 are SGHKS and YYEKEE (reference sequence). CDR3 amino acids: CASSLVLQTGTDTYEQYF. As DNA, the CDR3 is TGTGCCAGCAGCTTGGTTCTCCAAACGGGGACAGATACGTACGAGCAGTACTTC.

The V call is TRBV12-5, the J call TRBJ1-1, with D unresolved. Per germline, CDR1 LGHNT and CDR2 FRNRAP. This CDR3 spans 18 amino acids. The V end lost 5 bases, the J end lost 0 bases, and 22 bases lay between the germline ends. The CDR3 sequence: CASGPRGGSTQMNTEAFF. The CDR3 region has the DNA TGTGCTAGTGGTCCCCGGGGTGGGTCTACGCAGATGAACACTGAAGCTTTCTTT.

The CDR3 coding sequence is TGTGCCAGCGGAGGAGCGGGAGTTATCTACAATGAGCAGTTCTTC. It specifies CASGGAGVIYNEQFF. The chain couples TRBV2 to TRBJ2-1; 8 bases fit TRBD2. Per germline, CDR1 SNHLY and CDR2 FYNNEI. There are 15 residues in the CDR3. The V segment lost 8 bases and the J segment 3 bases; nucleotides outside the gene matches: 9.

Notes on this clone: Germline is not matched at one junction end, which may reflect a read error. The chain is built from TRBV5-6 and TRBJ2-2; a weak D match, TRBD2 (7 bases). From germline, CDR1 is SGHDT and CDR2 YYEEEE. The CDR3 runs to 14 residues. CDR3 sequence reads: CASNLRGGFGELFF. The CDR3 nucleotides read TGTGCCAGCAACTTGAGGGGGGGCTTCGGGGAGCTGTTTTTT.

The rearrangement links TRBV19 to TRBJ2-1; D is uncertain. Trimming stripped 9 bases from V and 4 bases from J, with 4 bases between. CDR3 length: 10 amino acids. Per germline, CDR1 LNHDA and CDR2 SQIVND (reference sequence). CDR3 sequence: CASGYNEQFF. The DNA of the CDR3 is TGTGCCAGCGGTTACAATGAGCAGTTCTTC.

V and J are TRBV6-6 and TRBJ1-3; unclear D gene. Trimming cost V 10 bases and J 4 bases, with 11 bases left between them. This CDR3 has 12 residues. The germline CDR1 and CDR2 sequences are MNHNY and SVGAGI (reference sequence). CDR3 in DNA: TGTGCCATGGGCAGCGGAGGAAACACCATATATTTT. It codes for CAMGSGGNTIYF.

This clone has only a few counts. The chain has TRBV30 and TRBJ1-1; 8 bases are a match to TRBD1. After removal of 2 bases from V and 6 bases from J, the junction contained 5 bases not matched to a gene. The CDR3 has 13 residues. Germline CDR1 is GTSNPN and CDR2 is SVGIG (reference sequence). Written as DNA, the CDR3 is TGTGCCTGGAGTCCGGACAGGGTGGCTGAAGCTTTCTTT. Amino acid sequence: CAWSPDRVAEAFF.

This rearrangement joins TRBV9 to TRBJ2-6; maybe TRBD2 (7 bases). The V gene's germline CDR1 is SGDLS and CDR2 YYNGEE. The CDR3 is 18 residues long. V lost 7 bases and J 2 bases, leaving 22 bases between the germline ends. The CDR3, as DNA: TGTGCCAGCGCTGGAGGGGGGGGTGAGTTTACTGGGGCCAACGTCCTGACTTTC. This gives the protein CASAGGGGEFTGANVLTF.

The rearrangement joins TRBV18 to TRBJ1-1, with D tentatively TRBD1 (5 bases). The CDR3 totals 13 residues. Germline V gene lookup returns CDR1 KGHSH and CDR2 LQKENI. V was trimmed by 3 bases and J by 11 bases, leaving 16 bases between them. CDR3 residues: CASSPQGSQLAFF. CDR3 nucleotide sequence: TGTGCCAGCTCACCCCAGGGAAGTCAGCTGGCTTTCTTT.

The chain links TRBV30 to TRBJ1-5; 7 nucleotides line up with TRBD1. The CDR3 has 12 residues. The germline gives CDR1 GTSNPN, CDR2 SVGIG (reference sequence). Trimming took 3 bases from V and 7 from J; bases not matched to a gene: 3. CDR3 nucleotide sequence: TGTGCCTGGAGCAGACAGGGACAGCCCCAGCATTTT. Protein product: CAWSRQGQPQHF.

The rearrangement uses TRBV18 and TRBJ2-1; no firm D call. Trimming cost V 6 bases and J 7 bases, with 10 bases left between them. The CDR3 length is 12 residues. Germline-derived CDR1 and CDR2 are KGHSH and LQKENI. CDR3 sequence: CASSQIRNEQFF. The CDR3 DNA is TGTGCCAGCTCGCAAATTCGGAATGAGCAGTTCTTC.

The chain is built from TRBV29-1 and TRBJ1-1, with D possibly being TRBD1 (6 bases). The CDR3 is 14 residues long. Trimming left V 6 bases short and J 1 base short, with 15 bases between. In germline, CDR1 is SQVTM, CDR2 ANQGSEA. This CDR3 is CSVYAGVQNTEAFF. In DNA form, the CDR3 reads TGCAGCGTCTACGCAGGGGTACAGAACACTGAAGCTTTCTTT.

This clone was observed a handful of times. V and J are TRBV11-2 and TRBJ2-1; the D gene is possibly TRBD1 (6 bases). CDR1 is SGHAT, CDR2 FQNNGV, per germline. Trimming removed 5 bases from V and 9 bases from J, with 14 bases in between. The CDR3 consists of 13 residues. The CDR3 DNA follows: TGTGCCAGCAGCCTAGGACAGTCGACTGAGCAGTTCTTC. It yields the protein CASSLGQSTEQFF.

The chain is built from TRBV6-5 and TRBJ2-1; 10 bases are a match to TRBD2. The CDR3 has 14 amino acids. Looked up from germline, CDR1 is MNHEY and CDR2 is SVGAGI. With 5 bases clipped from V and 8 bases from J, the junction kept 6 bases outside the gene matches. The CDR3 sequence is CASSRSGRGDEQFF. In nucleotides, the CDR3 is TGTGCCAGCAGTCGGAGCGGGAGGGGGGATGAGCAGTTCTTC.

This clone was seen once. CDR3 DNA: TGTGCCAGCAGTGAAGCGCTTTGGGACAGGGGACAGGATCGGTTCTTC. Its translation: CASSEALWDRGQDRFF. The chain uses TRBV2 and TRBJ2-1; 10 bases line up with TRBD1. Losses at the gene ends were 0 bases for V and 15 bases for J; bases not matched to a gene: 14. Germline V gene data show CDR1 as SNHLY and CDR2 as FYNNEI. CDR3 length: 16 amino acids.